This T cell receptor (beta chain) was identified during a study of T cell clones after liver transplantation. Overall study: At least one year of complete immunosuppression withdrawal without enzymes over twice normal defined tolerance. Whole-study findings and limits: Low donor cell numbers restricted donor-reactive repertoire measurement in two subjects. Compared with third party-reactive sequences, donor-reactive ones declined more, independent of withdrawal success. In 5 of 8 subjects, circulating graft-donor-reactive CD4 TCRbeta sequences fell significantly after transplant.

Libraries were prepared by immunoSEQ multiplex PCR; TCRdb keeps only in-frame clonotypes and omits some of them. The sample has fewer than 65,000 clones, 70% to 90% seen once. The CDR3 runs 13 residues. The germline V gene encodes CDR1 SGHRS and CDR2 YFSETQ. V was clipped by 7 bases and J by 7 bases, with 12 bases between them. About this clone itself: Its antigen is currently unknown.

The receptor comes from a human patient who received a liver transplant. Some T cells may originate from the graft donor. The chain combines TRBV5-1 with TRBJ1-6; the D gene is possibly TRBD1 (6 bases). Sequenced material: CD8+ T cells from blood, taken 12 months after liver transplant. CDR3: CASSRGGNSPLHF. The CDR3 region has the DNA TGCGCCAGCTCAAGGGGGGGGAATTCACCCCTCCACTTT.